Listed here are 4 T cell receptor beta chains from one sample, sequenced in a study of T cells in Graves' hyperthyroidism and ophthalmopathy. Amplified regions were TCR beta CDR3 sequences from RNA transcripts. HTBI primers drove first-round RT-PCR of the TCR CDR3. TCRdb passed the multiplex PCR reads through MiXCR, listing each CDR3 protein once. The data contain hundreds of thousands of distinct CDR3 sequences, around 15% of them seen just once; the ten biggest clones take up around 12%. The material sequenced was blood. The receptors were sampled from a woman aged 45-59 years with Graves' ophthalmopathy.

In this sample, this clonotype turned up a few times. The rearrangement joins TRBV7-9 to TRBJ2-1; D is undetermined. The germline V gene encodes CDR1 SEHNR and CDR2 FQNEAQ (reference sequence). The CDR3 length is 16 residues. Trimming cost V 3 bases and J 5 bases, with 17 bases left between them. The CDR3 coding sequence is TGTGCCAGCAGCTTGCCCTTAAGTACACCTCACAATGAGCAGTTCTTC. Amino acids: CASSLPLSTPHNEQFF.

In this sample, this clonotype turned up many times. The V gene is TRBV4-1, the J gene TRBJ2-3; TRBD2 matches 12 bases. CDR1 and CDR2 from the germline V gene are MGHRA and YSYEKL. The CDR3 totals 18 residues. V lost 1 base and J lost 1; bases outside the gene matches: 6. The CDR3 DNA is TGCGCCAGCAGCCAAGGACGGACTAGCGGGACTCGCACAGATACGCAGTATTTT. Its translation: CASSQGRTSGTRTDTQYF.

This clonotype was observed a few times. The chain links TRBV20-1 to TRBJ1-1, with a possible D match to TRBD1 (5 bases). Germline loops: CDR1 DFQATT, CDR2 SNEGSKA (reference sequence). V was trimmed by 3 bases and J by 4 bases, leaving 9 bases between them. This CDR3 has 12 amino acids. The CDR3 is CSARSGFTEAFF. For the CDR3, the DNA is TGCAGTGCTAGGTCAGGGTTCACTGAAGCTTTCTTT.

This clonotype was found a few times. This sequence joins TRBV4-3 and TRBJ2-1; 9 bases fit TRBD2. CDR3 length: 15 residues. Germline lookup yields CDR1 LGHNA and CDR2 YSLEER. V dropped 2 bases and J dropped 8; count of bases not matched to a gene: 7. The CDR3 sequence is CASSQIGLARDEQFF. CDR3 bases: TGCGCCAGCAGCCAAATAGGACTAGCGAGAGATGAGCAGTTCTTC.